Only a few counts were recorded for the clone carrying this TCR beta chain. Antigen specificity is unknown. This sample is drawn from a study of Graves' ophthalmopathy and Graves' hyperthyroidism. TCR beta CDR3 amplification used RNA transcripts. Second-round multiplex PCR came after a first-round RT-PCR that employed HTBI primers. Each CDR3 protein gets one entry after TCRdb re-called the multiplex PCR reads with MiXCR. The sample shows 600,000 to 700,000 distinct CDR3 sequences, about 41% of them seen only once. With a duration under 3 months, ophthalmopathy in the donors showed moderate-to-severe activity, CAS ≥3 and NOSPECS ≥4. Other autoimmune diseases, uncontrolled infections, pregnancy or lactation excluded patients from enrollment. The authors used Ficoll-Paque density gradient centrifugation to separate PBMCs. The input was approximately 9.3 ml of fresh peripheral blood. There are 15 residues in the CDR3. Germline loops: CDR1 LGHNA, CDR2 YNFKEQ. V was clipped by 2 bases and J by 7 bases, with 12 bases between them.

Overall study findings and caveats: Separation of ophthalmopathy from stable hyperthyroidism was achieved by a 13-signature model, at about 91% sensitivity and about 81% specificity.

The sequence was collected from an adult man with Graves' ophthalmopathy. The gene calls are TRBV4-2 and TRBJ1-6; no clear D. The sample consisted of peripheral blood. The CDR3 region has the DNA TGTGCCAGCAGCCAAAATCGTCGAGACAATTCACCCCTCCACTTT. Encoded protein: CASSQNRRDNSPLHF.